Sequencing of this TCR beta chain was carried out in a study of regulatory T cells in long-lasting Graves disease. Noted time point: newly diagnosed GD, antithyroid drugs for less than 3 months. PBMC RNA served as the TCR library source. CDR3 regions were amplified by Arm-PCR using iRepertoire HTBI primers to build TCR beta libraries. Using its own MiXCR run on the multiplex PCR reads, TCRdb lists one record per CDR3 protein. This table holds around 250,000 distinct CDR3 sequences, about 19% found once. This clonotype has a count of ten or more. Germline assignment: CDR1 MNHEY and CDR2 SMNVEV (reference sequence). The CDR3 has 14 residues. With V trimmed by 5 bases and J by 5 bases, 6 bases remained unmatched.

V and J are TRBV27 and TRBJ1-5; TRBD1 matches 7 bases. The sample was peripheral blood mononuclear cells (PBMCs), taken at new diagnosis, from a patient treated with antithyroid drugs. This sequence was found in a female donor with Graves disease. CDR3 loop: CASSPTTGHQPQHF. CDR3 DNA: TGTGCCAGCAGTCCGACGACAGGGCATCAGCCCCAGCATTTT.